The 3 T cell receptor beta chains below all came from one sample that was sequenced in a study of blood T cell repertoires in COVID-19. Repertoires were generated with immunoSEQ multiplex PCR, while TCRdb's copy carries only in-frame clones and drops some. The sample includes over 200,000 clones, around 88% of them seen just once. Sequencing was carried out using peripheral blood. Receptor source: a man older than 75 with acute or convalescent COVID-19.

V is TRBV18 and J is TRBJ2-7; D possibly corresponds to TRBD2 (5 bases). The CDR3 has 15 residues. CDR1 KGHSH and CDR2 LQKENI come from the germline V gene. V shed 0 bases and J shed 7 bases, with 16 bases lying between them. This chain's CDR3 is CASSPPVPRTGEQYF. CDR3 nucleotides: TGTGCCAGCTCACCACCGGTACCCCGGACGGGGGAGCAGTACTTC. The whole variable domain, filled in from reference TRBV18 and TRBJ2-7, reads NAGVMQNPRHLVRRRGQEARLRCSPMKGHSHVYWYRQLPEEGLKFMVYLQKENIIDESGMPKERFSAEFPKEGPSILRIQQVVRGDSAAYFCASSPPVPRTGEQYFGPGTRLTVT.

The chain recombines TRBV11-1 with TRBJ2-2, with 8 bases aligning to TRBD2. CDR1 and CDR2 from the germline V gene are SGHAT and FQDESV (reference sequence). After removal of 6 bases from V and 4 bases from J, the junction contained 7 bases not matched to a gene. The CDR3 contains 15 residues. CDR3: CASRGLAIGTGELFF. CDR3 coding DNA: TGTGCCAGCAGAGGACTAGCTATCGGCACCGGGGAGCTGTTTTTT.

The chain links TRBV19 to TRBJ2-2; D not certain. V was trimmed by 7 bases and J by 4 bases, leaving 16 bases between them. The CDR3 has 15 amino acids. Germline CDR1 LNHDA, CDR2 SQIVND (reference sequence). The DNA of the CDR3 is TGTGCCAGTACCATGGGCCTAACCGGCACCGGGGAGCTGTTTTTT. The encoded protein is CASTMGLTGTGELFF.